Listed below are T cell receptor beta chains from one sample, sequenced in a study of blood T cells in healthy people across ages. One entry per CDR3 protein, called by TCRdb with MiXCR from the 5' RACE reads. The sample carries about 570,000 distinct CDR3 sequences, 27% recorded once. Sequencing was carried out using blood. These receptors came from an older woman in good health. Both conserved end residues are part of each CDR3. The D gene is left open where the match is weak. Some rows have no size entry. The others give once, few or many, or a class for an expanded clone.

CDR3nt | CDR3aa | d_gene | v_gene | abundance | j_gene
TGTGCCAGCAGCTTACAAGATACGAATGGCTACACCTTC | CASSLQDTNGYTF | . | TRBV7-3 | . | TRBJ1-2
TGCAGCGTTGAATCGGGACACCTGGACGTGGATACGCAGTATTTT | CSVESGHLDVDTQYF | . | TRBV29-1 | . | TRBJ2-3
TGTGCCAGCAGTTCCAGGGCTAATTCACCCCTCCACTTT | CASSSRANSPLHF | . | TRBV27 | few | TRBJ1-6
TGTGCCAGCCGGACCTACGAGGAGACCCAGTACTTC | CASRTYEETQYF | . | TRBV7-9 | once | TRBJ2-5
TGCGCCAGCAGCTTGGGCCGGACAGGACCAGAGACCCAGTACTTC | CASSLGRTGPETQYF | TRBD1 | TRBV5-1 | . | TRBJ2-5
TGTGCCAGCAGTTCACCTCGACAGGGCTCTAATGAAAAACTGTTTTTT | CASSSPRQGSNEKLFF | TRBD1 | TRBV27 | many | TRBJ1-4
TGTGCCAGCTCACCTGCAGGGTCTCTCTACAATGAGCAGTTCTTC | CASSPAGSLYNEQFF | . | TRBV18 | . | TRBJ2-1
TGTGCCAGCAGCTCCTATTACCCTAGCGGGGGCATTTACAATGAGCAGTTCTTC | CASSSYYPSGGIYNEQFF | TRBD2 | TRBV7-9 | . | TRBJ2-1
TGTGCCAGCAGCGTACAGGGATCAGGTCAGCCCCAGCATTTT | CASSVQGSGQPQHF | . | TRBV6-2/TRBV6-3 | . | TRBJ1-5
TGCGCCAGCACCACGACGAGGGGGGGTCACGCGGGACAATCATACAATGAGCAGTTCTTC | CASTTTRGGHAGQSYNEQFF | . | TRBV4-1 | . | TRBJ2-1
TGTGCCGCGGGCCCTAATCTCTATGGCTACACCTTC | CAAGPNLYGYTF | . | TRBV10-3 | few | TRBJ1-2
TGTGCCAGCAGTTTAGCCCCAGGGGGCAGGACTGAAGCTTTCTTT | CASSLAPGGRTEAFF | TRBD1 | TRBV12-3/TRBV12-4 | few | TRBJ1-1
TGTGCCTGGAGTGCGCCCCAGGCGTATAATGAAAAACTGTTTTTT | CAWSAPQAYNEKLFF | . | TRBV30 | many | TRBJ1-4
TGTGCCAGCAGCGTAGATTCAGGTCGGCACAATGAGCAGTTCTTC | CASSVDSGRHNEQFF | . | TRBV9 | few | TRBJ2-1
TGTGCCAGCAGCGTAGTTCGGGACAGGGTGAATTACGAGCAGTACTTC | CASSVVRDRVNYEQYF | TRBD1 | TRBV9 | . | TRBJ2-7
TGTGCCAGCAGTTACCCTACAGGGCCATTCGATGAAAAACTGTTTTTT | CASSYPTGPFDEKLFF | . | TRBV6-6 | . | TRBJ1-4
TGTGCCAGCAGTTCCCAGGGCGTCTATGGCTACACCTTC | CASSSQGVYGYTF | . | TRBV6-6 | . | TRBJ1-2
TGCGCCAGCAGTGATCGGGGGTCCTTTGGGGAGACCCAGTACTTC | CASSDRGSFGETQYF | . | TRBV10-2 | few | TRBJ2-5
TGTGCCACCAGTGATTTTGGGGGTGAAGCTTTCTTT | CATSDFGGEAFF | . | TRBV24-1 | many | TRBJ1-1
TGCGCCAGCAGCTTGATAGCGGGGGCCACCAGTGGTGAGCAGTTCTTC | CASSLIAGATSGEQFF | TRBD2 | TRBV5-1 | few | TRBJ2-1
TGCGCCAGCAGCCGGAGATCCCAGGGACAGGGGGCTGGCGGCTACACCTTC | CASSRRSQGQGAGGYTF | TRBD1 | TRBV5-1 | . | TRBJ1-2
TGTGCCAGCAGTTTTAGTCTCCTAGCCAAAAACATTCAGTACTTC | CASSFSLLAKNIQYF | . | TRBV12-3/TRBV12-4 | . | TRBJ2-4
TGTGCCAGCAGCTTCGGCGGGGGGGCAGGAGCAGATACGCAGTATTTT | CASSFGGGAGADTQYF | TRBD2 | TRBV7-2 | . | TRBJ2-3
TGTGCCAGCAGCCAAGACACCTTCTATGGCTACACCTTC | CASSQDTFYGYTF | . | TRBV14 | few | TRBJ1-2
TGTGCCAGCAGGCAAACAGGGTTCGGAGGCTACACCTTC | CASRQTGFGGYTF | . | TRBV12-3/TRBV12-4 | . | TRBJ1-2
TGTGCCAGCAGCCCCCGCTCGGTGGTTCGGGGGGTCCAGTACTTC | CASSPRSVVRGVQYF | TRBD2 | TRBV7-2 | few | TRBJ2-5
TGCAGTACTAGTTACAGGGGGCCCAACGAGCAGTACTTC | CSTSYRGPNEQYF | TRBD1 | TRBV20-1 | . | TRBJ2-7
TGCGCCAGTAGGGTGAGCGGGCCTAACACCGGGGAGCTGTTTTTT | CASRVSGPNTGELFF | . | TRBV19 | . | TRBJ2-2
TGCAGTGCTATGGGACTAGGTAAATACGAGCAGTACTTC | CSAMGLGKYEQYF | TRBD2 | TRBV20-1 | . | TRBJ2-7
TGCAGCGTTGAAGGGCTCATGAACACTGAAGCTTTCTTT | CSVEGLMNTEAFF | . | TRBV29-1 | . | TRBJ1-1
TGTGCCAGCAGCTGGAACAGGGGCACAGATACGCAGTATTTT | CASSWNRGTDTQYF | . | TRBV7-9 | . | TRBJ2-3
TGTGCCAGCAAGGAGCGGGGGGATGTCGAGCAGTACTTC | CASKERGDVEQYF | TRBD2 | TRBV7-2 | few | TRBJ2-7
TGCGCTAGCAGCCCCTTTCGGGGAGGGGAAGAGACCCAGTACTTC | CASSPFRGGEETQYF | TRBD2 | TRBV4-3 | . | TRBJ2-5
TGTGCCAGCAGCTTAGGATCGACAGGGGGCAATGGCTACACCTTC | CASSLGSTGGNGYTF | TRBD1 | TRBV7-2 | . | TRBJ1-2
TGTGCCAGCAGCGTGGGGGCGCAGGAGCAGTACTTC | CASSVGAQEQYF | . | TRBV6-2/TRBV6-3 | . | TRBJ2-7
TGCGCCAGCAGCTGGCAAGAGACCCAGTACTTC | CASSWQETQYF | . | TRBV5-1 | few | TRBJ2-5
TGCAGTGCTAGAGAAGCCGACAATGAGCAGTTCTTC | CSAREADNEQFF | . | TRBV20-1 | . | TRBJ2-1
TGCAGTGCTAGGTCACCGGGACAGGGGGCCAAAAACATTCAGTACTTC | CSARSPGQGAKNIQYF | TRBD1 | TRBV20-1 | . | TRBJ2-4
TGTGCCACCAGTGATTTGAACAGGGTCATCGCAACTAATGAAAAACTGTTTTTT | CATSDLNRVIATNEKLFF | . | TRBV24-1 | . | TRBJ1-4
TGTGCCAGCTCACCTGGGACAGTTGAAGCTTTCTTT | CASSPGTVEAFF | TRBD1 | TRBV18 | few | TRBJ1-1
TGTGCCAGCAGCTTATTGGGGGGCCGAGGGGAGACCCAGTACTTC | CASSLLGGRGETQYF | . | TRBV7-2 | . | TRBJ2-5
TGCGCCAGCAGCTCGGTAGAGACCCAGTACTTC | CASSSVETQYF | . | TRBV5-1 | few | TRBJ2-5
TGTGCCAGCAGTGGTGGTTCTTTACGGGGGGATACGCAGTATTTT | CASSGGSLRGDTQYF | . | TRBV2 | . | TRBJ2-3
TGTACCAGCAGGGCCCTAGCGGAGCCGGACTCCTACAATGAGCAGTTCTTC | CTSRALAEPDSYNEQFF | TRBD2 | TRBV3-1 | . | TRBJ2-1
TGCGCCAGCAGCTTGGAGAGGCCAGAAGAGACCCAGTACTTC | CASSLERPEETQYF | . | TRBV5-1 | . | TRBJ2-5
TGTGCCAGCAAAAGGGTCGGGAATGAGCAGTTCTTC | CASKRVGNEQFF | . | TRBV2 | . | TRBJ2-1
TGCAGTGCTGTACCGACAGGGGCCTATGGCTACACCTTC | CSAVPTGAYGYTF | TRBD1 | TRBV20-1 | . | TRBJ1-2
TGCGCCAGCAGCCAATCGTCACAGGGGGCGGAAAAACTGTTTTTT | CASSQSSQGAEKLFF | TRBD1 | TRBV4-1 | few | TRBJ1-4
TGTGCCAGCAGTTTTCGGGAATACGGCTACGCCTTC | CASSFREYGYAF | . | TRBV12-3/TRBV12-4 | . | TRBJ1-2